Listed below are T cell receptor beta chains from one sample, sequenced in a study of patients and donors after allogeneic stem cell transplantation. TCRdb reanalysed the RT-PCR reads using MiXCR and keeps one entry per CDR3 protein. The repertoire holds approximately 88,000 distinct CDR3 sequences, roughly 5.1% seen once, with 2.6% in the top ten. Source material: blood, either unsorted or a sorted T cell fraction (not recorded which). The source of these receptors is a human donor who was either an allogeneic HSCT recipient or a stem cell or donor lymphocyte infusion donor (not recorded which). It is not recorded whose cells these are; they may come from a transplant donor. Both conserved end residues are part of each CDR3. D genes are given only for firm matches. The size field is filled for only some rows; it gives once, few, many or a size class.

j_call | clone_size | v_call | d_call | cdr3_nt | cdr3_aa
TRBJ1-1 | many | TRBV5-1 | NA | TGCGCCAGCACCCCGGGACGTGACACTGAAGCTTTCTTT | CASTPGRDTEAFF
TRBJ2-7 | NA | TRBV20-1 | NA | TGCAGTGCTAGAGATAGTAGGGTCCTCTACGAGCAGTACTTC | CSARDSRVLYEQYF
TRBJ2-3 | few | TRBV5-1 | TRBD2 | TGCGCCAGCAGCAGAGCTAGCGGGGCTAGCACAGATACGCAGTATTTT | CASSRASGASTDTQYF
TRBJ1-1 | many | TRBV20-1 | NA | TGCAGTGCTAGCAGGCAGGCGAACACTGAAGCTTTCTTT | CSASRQANTEAFF
TRBJ1-5 | few | TRBV2 | TRBD1 | TGTGCCAGCAGTGGGGCCAGGGGGCCGGAGTTGGATCAGCCCCAGCATTTT | CASSGARGPELDQPQHF
TRBJ1-5 | few | TRBV30 | NA | TGTGCCTGGAGTTACGGTTGGGGGGCGAATAGCAATCAGCCCCAGCATTTT | CAWSYGWGANSNQPQHF
TRBJ2-7 | many | TRBV21-1 | NA | TGTGCCAGCACCCCCCCCGAATCCTACGAGCAGTACTTC | CASTPPESYEQYF
TRBJ1-5 | many | TRBV19 | NA | TGTGCCAGTTGGGACTCGAACAATCAGCCCCAGCATTTT | CASWDSNNQPQHF
TRBJ2-2 | few | TRBV29-1 | NA | TGCAGCGTCAGCGGACGGGTGTCCACCGGGGAGCTGTTTTTT | CSVSGRVSTGELFF
TRBJ1-2 | NA | TRBV29-1 | NA | TGCAGCGATCAGACAGTCGGAGGCTATGGCTACACCTTC | CSDQTVGGYGYTF
TRBJ1-3 | NA | TRBV3-1 | NA | TGTGCCAGCAGCCGGAGTTGGGGTTCGGGAAACACCATATATTTT | CASSRSWGSGNTIYF
TRBJ2-2 | many | TRBV2 | NA | TGTGCCAGCAGTGAATCAGGGATGTACACCGGGGAGCTGTTTTTT | CASSESGMYTGELFF
TRBJ2-1 | many | TRBV5-1 | NA | TGCGCCAGCAGCTTCTCAGGGTCCCAGGCCTACAATGAGCAGTTCTTC | CASSFSGSQAYNEQFF
TRBJ2-5 | many | TRBV6-1 | TRBD2 | TGTGCCAGCAGTGACGTCCTAGCGGCTACTTCTTTAGCGGAGACCCAGTACTTC | CASSDVLAATSLAETQYF
TRBJ2-3 | few | TRBV3-1 | TRBD2 | TGTGCCAGCAGATCCGGGACTAGTTTACAGGATACGCAGTATTTT | CASRSGTSLQDTQYF
TRBJ1-5 | many | TRBV5-4 | NA | TGTGCCAGCAGCTTGGGCCAGGGTCAGCCCCAGCATTTT | CASSLGQGQPQHF
TRBJ1-3 | many | TRBV5-6 | NA | TGTGCCAGCAGCCCGGGGGGGCCCTACTCTGGAAACACCATATATTTT | CASSPGGPYSGNTIYF
TRBJ1-1 | many | TRBV7-2 | TRBD1 | TGTGCCAGTCACGACAGGGGAGGATCTGAAGCTTTCTTT | CASHDRGGSEAFF
TRBJ1-6 | many | TRBV7-9 | NA | TGTGCCAGCAGCTTATCGGGGGAGAATTCACCCCTCCACTTT | CASSLSGENSPLHF
TRBJ2-3 | few | TRBV24-1 | TRBD2 | TGTGCCACCAGTGATTTGTTTCCGGGTAGGCGGCGGGGGGGCCGGGGCACAGATACGCAGTATTTT | CATSDLFPGRRRGGRGTDTQYF
TRBJ1-5 | many | TRBV10-3 | NA | TGTGCCACCACCATGGGGAGTCAGCCCCAGCATTTT | CATTMGSQPQHF
TRBJ1-4 | few | TRBV4-2 | NA | TGTGCCAGCAGCCAAGAGGCGGGCAGGGCTGACGAAAAACTGTTTTTT | CASSQEAGRADEKLFF